This T cell receptor beta chain was obtained from a study of cytomegalovirus exposure and HLA in healthy donors. The study's findings and limits: A later analysis by the authors found several of the most significant clusters apparently linked to common viral pathogens. Most of the TCR beta V segments (in an earlier analysis) were productive either about 87% or about 30% of the time.

On this clone itself: No antigen is known for it.

It was with 60 Vbeta and 13 Jbeta primers that the PCR ran. Sequencing was performed with immunoSEQ multiplex PCR; in TCRdb, only in-frame clones are kept and a portion is missing. This sample has 160,000 or so clones, with approximately 83% found just once. There are 16 residues in the CDR3. From germline, CDR1 is MNHEY and CDR2 SVGAGI. V shed 0 bases and J 3 bases; nucleotides not matched to a gene: 7. The sequence derives from a woman between 18 and 29 years old in good health and CMV-seronegative. This rearrangement joins TRBV6-5 to TRBJ1-1, with 7 bases fitting TRBD1. The sequenced sample was PBMCs. CDR3 in DNA: TGTGCCAGCAGTTACTCAGGGGGCGCTTGGGACACTGAAGCTTTCTTT. Its translation is CASSYSGGAWDTEAFF.